Listed here are 20 T cell receptor beta chains from one sample, sequenced in a study of blood T cell repertoires in COVID-19. TCRdb keeps only in-frame clones here, not all; method: immunoSEQ multiplex PCR. Of over 150,000 clones in the sample, 82% were seen once. The sequencing input was peripheral blood. All receptors come from a woman older than 75 with active or convalescent COVID-19.

The chain couples TRBV20-1 to TRBJ2-7, with 10 bases matching TRBD2. The CDR3 consists of 14 residues. After removal of 3 bases from V and 4 bases from J, the junction contained 6 bases not matched to a gene. Germline V gives CDR1 DFQATT, CDR2 SNEGSKA (reference sequence). The DNA of the CDR3 is TGCAGTGCTAGTACCCTAGCGGGAGAATACGAGCAGTACTTC. It yields the protein CSASTLAGEYEQYF.

The J gene is TRBJ1-2, the V gene TRBV7-9; D perhaps matches TRBD1 (5 bases). This CDR3 contains 15 residues. Deletions cut 2 bases from V and 2 bases from J, with 12 bases between. Germline CDR1 SEHNR, CDR2 FQNEAQ (reference sequence). DNA of the CDR3: TGTGCCAGCAGCTTATGGGGCGAAGAAAACTATGGCTACACCTTC. The encoded protein is CASSLWGEENYGYTF.

The chain uses TRBV27 and TRBJ2-2; 8 nucleotides match TRBD1. The V gene end was trimmed by 0 bases and the J gene end by 5 bases; junction bases not matched to a gene: 8. CDR1 is MNHEY and CDR2 is SMNVEV in the germline V gene (reference sequence). This CDR3 is built from 17 residues. The CDR3 nucleotides read TGTGCCAGCAGTTTATCAGGGCAGGGGGCGGGTACCGGGGAGCTGTTTTTT. It codes for CASSLSGQGAGTGELFF.

In nucleotides, the CDR3 is TGCAGCGTGGTGACTAGCGGGAGGGTAGAGACCCAGTACTTC. Protein: CSVVTSGRVETQYF. The chain recombines TRBV29-1 with TRBJ2-5; 14 bases are a match to TRBD2. The CDR3 length is 14 residues. Germline V CDR1 and CDR2: SQVTM, ANQGSEA. V lost 6 bases to trimming and J lost 4 bases; unmatched junction nucleotides: 4.

The chain uses TRBV7-3 and TRBJ2-2; a weak D match, TRBD2 (6 bases). Per germline, CDR1 SGHTA and CDR2 FQGTGA. V lost 5 bases to trimming and J lost 7 bases, with 11 bases between them. CDR3 size: 13 residues. CDR3 sequence (DNA): TGTGCCAGCAGCCGTAGCGGTCGCGGGGAGCTGTTTTTT. It codes for CASSRSGRGELFF.

This chain uses TRBV19 with TRBJ2-1; D gene unclear. Trimming pared 2 bases from V and 9 bases from J, leaving 8 bases between. Per the germline V gene, CDR1 is LNHDA and CDR2 is SQIVND (reference sequence). The CDR3 loop spans 12 amino acids. The CDR3: CASSILRSEQFF. DNA of the CDR3: TGTGCCAGTAGTATATTGAGAAGTGAGCAGTTCTTC.

As for this clone: Other DNA sequences of this sample code for an identical CDR3. The CDR3 nucleotides are TGCGCCAGCAGCTTGGCTGGGAGATCACCCCTCCACTTT. This translates into CASSLAGRSPLHF. The genes are TRBV5-1 and TRBJ1-6; D is uncertain. The CDR3 runs 13 residues. CDR1 SGHRS and CDR2 YFSETQ come from the germline V gene. V was pared by 0 bases and J by 10 bases, with 8 bases between. Drawing the rest from reference TRBV5-1 and TRBJ1-6, the complete variable domain is KAGVTQTPRYLIKTRGQQVTLSCSPISGHRSVSWYQQTPGQGLQFLFEYFSETQRNKGNFPGRFSGRQFSNSRSEMNVSTLELGDSALYLCASSLAGRSPLHFGNGTRLTVT.

The rearrangement links TRBV6-5 to TRBJ2-7, with 9 bases aligning to TRBD2. The CDR3 length is 14 residues. The ends lost 0 bases at V and 6 bases at J; junction bases unmatched: 3. CDR1 and CDR2 (germline): MNHEY, SVGAGI. This chain's CDR3 is CASSYSGGRAEQYF. In nucleotides, the CDR3 is TGTGCCAGCAGTTACTCCGGCGGGAGGGCCGAGCAGTACTTC.

V and J are TRBV28 and TRBJ1-1; 11 bases map to TRBD1. The CDR3 consists of 13 residues. The germline V gene encodes CDR1 MDHEN and CDR2 SYDVKM. The ends lost 8 bases at V and 5 bases at J; junction bases unmatched: 4. CDR3: CASRGQGGTEAFF. CDR3 DNA: TGTGCCAGCCGGGGACAGGGGGGGACTGAAGCTTTCTTT.

The gene calls are TRBV28 and TRBJ1-4, with D perhaps matching TRBD1 (6 bases). The CDR3 extends over 16 amino acids. The germline gives CDR1 MDHEN, CDR2 SYDVKM. The V gene lost 3 bases and the J gene lost 1 base, with 12 bases spanning the gap. CDR3 in amino acids: CASSFRGALTNEKLFF. The CDR3 DNA reads as TGTGCCAGCAGTTTCCGGGGGGCCTTAACTAATGAAAAACTGTTTTTT.

The V gene is TRBV11-1, the J gene TRBJ2-5; a weak D match, TRBD2 (5 bases). CDR1 SGHAT and CDR2 FQDESV come from the germline V gene (reference sequence). This CDR3 region has 13 residues. V shed 5 bases and J shed 1 base, with 8 bases lying between them. The CDR3 reads CASSPAGQETQYF. Written as DNA, the CDR3 is TGTGCCAGCAGCCCGGCGGGCCAAGAGACCCAGTACTTC.

CDR3 sequence: CASSTSGQGNNSPLHF. For the CDR3, the DNA is TGTGCCAGCAGTACATCAGGACAGGGTAATAATTCACCCCTCCACTTT. The rearrangement links TRBV28 to TRBJ1-6, with 8 bases that match TRBD1. Looked up from germline, CDR1 is MDHEN and CDR2 is SYDVKM. This CDR3 contains 16 residues. With 5 bases clipped from V and 5 bases from J, the junction kept 8 bases outside the gene matches. The variable domain in full, completed from reference TRBV28 and TRBJ1-6, reads DVKVTQSSRYLVKRTGEKVFLECVQDMDHENMFWYRQDPGLGLRLIYFSYDVKMKEKGDIPEGYSVSREKKERFSLILESASTNQTSMYLCASSTSGQGNNSPLHFGNGTRLTVT.

This clone occurred a few times. The chain has TRBV29-1 and TRBJ2-7; TRBD1 agrees at 7 bases. The CDR3 loop spans 14 amino acids. V lost 5 bases and J lost 2; bases outside the gene matches: 9. Germline CDR1 reads SQVTM; CDR2 reads ANQGSEA. CDR3: CSVKGAQFPYEQYF. The DNA of the CDR3 is TGCAGCGTTAAGGGGGCCCAATTTCCCTACGAGCAGTACTTC.

This clone came up a few times. The chain has TRBV10-3 and TRBJ2-5, with 12 bases identical to TRBD2. Germline V gives CDR1 ENHRY, CDR2 SYGVKD. J lost 4 bases, V lost 5 bases, and 5 bases had no gene match. CDR3 size: 15 residues. The CDR3, as DNA: TGTGCCATCAGTCCGACTAGCGGGAGACCAGAGACCCAGTACTTC. Translated: CAISPTSGRPETQYF.

The rearrangement links TRBV7-8 to TRBJ2-1, with TRBD1 identical over 9 bases. There are 15 residues in the CDR3. Germline trimming cut 5 bases from V and 3 bases from J; bases unmatched to any gene: 5. Per germline, CDR1 SGHVS and CDR2 FQNEAQ. In nucleotides, the CDR3 is TGTGCCAGCAGCCTCGGGACAGGGCACTACAATGAGCAGTTCTTC. It specifies CASSLGTGHYNEQFF.

The chain carries TRBV19 and TRBJ2-7, with 9 nucleotides matching TRBD2. The CDR3 has 15 amino acids. Germline V gene lookup returns CDR1 LNHDA and CDR2 SQIVND (reference sequence). V was pared by 6 bases and J by 4 bases, with 10 bases of the junction left unmatched. CDR3 sequence (DNA): TGTGCCAGTAGGGGATTAGCGGGAGATAGGTACGAGCAGTACTTC. Translation gives CASRGLAGDRYEQYF.

V is TRBV4-2 and J is TRBJ1-2; perhaps TRBD1 as D (6 bases). This CDR3 comprises 15 residues. Germline loops: CDR1 LGHNA, CDR2 YNFKEQ. The ends were cut back, 1 base at V and 4 bases at J, with 13 bases in the middle. CDR3 nucleotides: TGTGCCAGCAGCCAAGGGGCGGGGGCCCCCTATGGCTACACCTTC. This codes for CASSQGAGAPYGYTF.

This chain links TRBV5-1 with TRBJ2-7; TRBD1 is a possible D gene (5 bases). There are 15 residues in the CDR3. Trimming removed 1 base from V and 1 base from J, with 12 bases in between. CDR1 is SGHRS, CDR2 YFSETQ, per germline. The CDR3 loop is CASSLQGAPSYEQYF. The CDR3 bases are TGCGCCAGCAGCTTGCAAGGGGCCCCATCCTACGAGCAGTACTTC.

The chain links TRBV27 to TRBJ1-1; perhaps TRBD1 as D (6 bases). Deletions cut 5 bases from V and 7 bases from J, with 14 bases between. Per germline, CDR1 MNHEY and CDR2 SMNVEV (reference sequence). CDR3 length equals 13 residues. The CDR3 region has the DNA TGTGCCAGCAGTACCCACAGGGATGGTGAAGCTTTCTTT. Translated: CASSTHRDGEAFF.

The chain recombines TRBV11-2 with TRBJ1-4; no clear D. The CDR3 runs 15 residues. V lost 5 bases, J lost 2 bases, and 12 bases lay in between. Germline V gives CDR1 SGHAT, CDR2 FQNNGV. CDR3 DNA sequence: TGTGCCAGCAGCCCAGGTGGCCCGACTAATGAAAAACTGTTTTTT. As protein: CASSPGGPTNEKLFF.